This T cell receptor (beta chain) is from a study of T cells in localized non-small cell lung cancer. General study findings and limits: A raised T cell density in blood coincided with lengthier overall survival.

Notes on this clone: Its antigen remains unidentified.

Assay used: immunoSEQ multiplex PCR; TCRdb lists only in-frame clones, some missing. The table has 30,000 to 45,000 clones, 88% seen once. This CDR3 has 16 amino acids. V lost 5 bases, J lost 3 bases, and 10 bases stayed unmatched. Germline V gene sequence: CDR1 SGHNT, CDR2 YYREEE (reference sequence). V gene TRBV5-4 combines with J gene TRBJ2-7; 11 bases match TRBD2. The input for sequencing was peripheral blood, taken before any cancer treatment. The sequence came from a woman aged 35 to 75 with stage I lung adenocarcinoma. The CDR3 reads CASSPNSGRAHYEQYF. Written as DNA, the CDR3 is TGTGCCAGCAGTCCTAATAGCGGGAGGGCCCACTACGAGCAGTACTTC.